This TCR beta chain was observed in a study of shared clonotypes between healthy human individuals. As for the study in general: Donors, aged 18 to 49, were a couple of women and three men. Per-donor plates numbered three CD4 naive, three CD4 memory, two CD8 naive and one CD8 memory. General study findings and limits: Despite large depth, sorted-subset datasets appeared incompletely sequenced.

Using 200 ng DNA, about 30,000 T cell genomes, the sorted-subset replicate PCRs were run. Assay used: immunoSEQ multiplex PCR; TCRdb lists only in-frame clones, some missing. The repertoire holds about 110,000 clones, with 65% to 75% as singletons. The V and J ends lost 5 bases and 0 bases respectively, with 20 bases between them. CDR1 SGHAT and CDR2 FQNNGV come from the germline V gene. This CDR3 is built from 17 residues. This clone came up once. Antigen: not known. The V gene is TRBV11-2, the J gene TRBJ2-7; tentatively, D is TRBD2 (5 bases). The sample taken for sequencing was memory CD8+ T cells sorted from blood. Stated subset: CD45RO+ cells pooled with CCR7-negative TemRA cells. The source is a woman aged 30 to 39 in good health. As DNA, the CDR3 is TGTGCCAGCAGCCCAAAACCGGCAGCGGTAATCTCCTACGAGCAGTACTTC. This sequence encodes CASSPKPAAVISYEQYF.